The clone carrying this TCR beta chain occurred a few times. Germline CDR1 is LNHDA and CDR2 is SQIVND (reference sequence). The V end was cut by 4 bases, the J end by 2 bases, with 15 bases between. CDR3 length: 16 residues. These data belong to a study of blood T cell repertoires in COVID-19. As for the study in general: The samples span acute and convalescent COVID-19 from the United States, Italy and Spain. Sample material is recorded as cDNA or gDNA derived from T cells, B-cell-depleted T cells, or PBMCs.

Original processing methods: Amplifying reference gene primers gave estimates of nucleated cell counts. Only in-frame clones appear in the TCRdb table, and some are missing; sequencing was by immunoSEQ multiplex PCR. The D gene and trimming were derived from the DNA, and the V and J assignments and clone size from that table. The sample contains about 270,000 clones, roughly 85% of which appear only once. Material for sequencing was peripheral blood. The V gene is TRBV19, the J gene TRBJ1-5; D possibly corresponds to TRBD1 (5 bases). The sequence came from a woman aged 18-29 years with acute or convalescent COVID-19. Here the CDR3 DNA reads TGTGCCAGTAGTAAGGATGGACGGGGGGGCAATCAGCCCCAGCATTTT. Translation: CASSKDGRGGNQPQHF.